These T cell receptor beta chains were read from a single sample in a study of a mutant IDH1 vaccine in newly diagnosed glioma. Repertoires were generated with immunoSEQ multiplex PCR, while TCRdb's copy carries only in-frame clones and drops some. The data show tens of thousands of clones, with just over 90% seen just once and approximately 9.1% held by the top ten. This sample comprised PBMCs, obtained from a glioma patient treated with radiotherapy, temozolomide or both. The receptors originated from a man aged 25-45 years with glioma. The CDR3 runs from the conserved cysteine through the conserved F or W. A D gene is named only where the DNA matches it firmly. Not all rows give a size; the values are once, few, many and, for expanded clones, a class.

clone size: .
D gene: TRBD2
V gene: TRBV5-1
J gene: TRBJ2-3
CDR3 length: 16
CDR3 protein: CASSSRTSGLADTQYF
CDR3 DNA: TGCGCCAGCAGCTCCCGGACTAGCGGGCTCGCAGATACGCAGTATTTT

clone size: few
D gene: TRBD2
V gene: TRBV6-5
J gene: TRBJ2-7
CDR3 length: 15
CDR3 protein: CASSLRTGGVNEQYF
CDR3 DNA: TGTGCCAGCAGTCTACGGACGGGGGGGGTCAACGAGCAGTACTTC

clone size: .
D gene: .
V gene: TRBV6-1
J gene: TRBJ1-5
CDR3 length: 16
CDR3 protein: CASSEPLTGAGQPQHF
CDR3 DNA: TGTGCCAGCAGTGAACCATTAACAGGAGCGGGGCAGCCCCAGCATTTT

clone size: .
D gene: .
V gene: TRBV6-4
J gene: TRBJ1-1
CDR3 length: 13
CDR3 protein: CASSKVMNTEAFF
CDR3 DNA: TGTGCCAGCAGCAAAGTTATGAACACTGAAGCTTTCTTT

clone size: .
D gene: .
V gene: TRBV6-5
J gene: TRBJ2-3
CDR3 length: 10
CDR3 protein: CASSYPDQYF
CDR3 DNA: TGTGCCAGCAGTTACCCGGACCAGTATTTT

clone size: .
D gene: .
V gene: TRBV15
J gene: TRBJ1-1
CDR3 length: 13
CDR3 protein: CATSRDLNTEAFF
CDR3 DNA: TGTGCCACCAGCCGGGACTTGAACACTGAAGCTTTCTTT

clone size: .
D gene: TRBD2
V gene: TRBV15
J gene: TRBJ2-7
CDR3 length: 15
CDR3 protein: CATSTPLAGVDEQYF
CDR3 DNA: TGTGCCACCAGCACCCCTTTAGCGGGAGTCGACGAGCAGTACTTC

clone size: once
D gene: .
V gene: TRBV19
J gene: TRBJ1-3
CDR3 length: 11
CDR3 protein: CASNQGNTIYF
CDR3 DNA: TGTGCCAGTAATCAGGGAAACACCATATATTTT

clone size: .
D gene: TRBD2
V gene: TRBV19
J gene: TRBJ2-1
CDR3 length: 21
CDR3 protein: CASSIRGGTSGRRDVYNEQFF
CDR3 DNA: TGTGCCAGTAGTATACGGGGCGGGACTAGCGGGAGGAGGGACGTATACAATGAGCAGTTCTTC

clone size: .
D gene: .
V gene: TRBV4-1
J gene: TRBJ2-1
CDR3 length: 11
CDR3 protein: CASSQVQEQFF
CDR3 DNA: TGCGCCAGCAGCCAAGTCCAAGAGCAGTTCTTC

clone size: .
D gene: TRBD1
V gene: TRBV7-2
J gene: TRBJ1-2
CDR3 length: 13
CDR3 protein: CASSPDRNYGYTF
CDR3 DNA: TGTGCCAGCAGCCCGGACAGGAACTATGGCTACACCTTC

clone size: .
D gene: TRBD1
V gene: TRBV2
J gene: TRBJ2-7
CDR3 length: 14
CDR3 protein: CATYQDRGRVEQYF
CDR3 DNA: TGTGCCACCTACCAGGACAGGGGGAGAGTCGAGCAGTACTTC

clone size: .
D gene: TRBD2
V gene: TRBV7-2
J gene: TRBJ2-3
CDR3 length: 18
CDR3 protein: CASRDTPDRDYLTDTQYF
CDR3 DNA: TGTGCCAGCAGAGACACTCCCGACCGGGACTACCTCACAGATACGCAGTATTTT

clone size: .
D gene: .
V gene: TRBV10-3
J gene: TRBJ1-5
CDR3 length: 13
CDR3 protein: CAISEYEGQPQHF
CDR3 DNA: TGTGCCATCAGTGAGTACGAGGGGCAGCCCCAGCATTTT

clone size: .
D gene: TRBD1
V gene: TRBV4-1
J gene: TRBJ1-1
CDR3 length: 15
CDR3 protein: CASSRGQGVRTEAFF
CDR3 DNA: TGCGCCAGCAGCCGAGGACAGGGGGTTCGGACTGAAGCTTTCTTT

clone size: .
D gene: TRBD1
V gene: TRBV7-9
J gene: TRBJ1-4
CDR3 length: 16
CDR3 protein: CASTPGQGIPNEKLFF
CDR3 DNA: TGTGCCAGCACCCCGGGACAGGGGATCCCTAATGAAAAACTGTTTTTT